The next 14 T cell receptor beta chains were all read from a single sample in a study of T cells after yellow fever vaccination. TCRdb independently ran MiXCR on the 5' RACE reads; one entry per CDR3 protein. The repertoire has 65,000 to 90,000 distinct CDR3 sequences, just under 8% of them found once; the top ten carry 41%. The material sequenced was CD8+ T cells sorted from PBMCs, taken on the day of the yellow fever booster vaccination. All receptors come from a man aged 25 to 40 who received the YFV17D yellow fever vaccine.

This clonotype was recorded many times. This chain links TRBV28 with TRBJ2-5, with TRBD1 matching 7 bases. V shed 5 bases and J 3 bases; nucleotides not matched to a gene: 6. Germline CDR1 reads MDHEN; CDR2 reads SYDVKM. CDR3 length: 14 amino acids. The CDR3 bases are TGTGCCAGCAGTGTGACAGGGTGGAAAGAGACCCAGTACTTC. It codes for CASSVTGWKETQYF.

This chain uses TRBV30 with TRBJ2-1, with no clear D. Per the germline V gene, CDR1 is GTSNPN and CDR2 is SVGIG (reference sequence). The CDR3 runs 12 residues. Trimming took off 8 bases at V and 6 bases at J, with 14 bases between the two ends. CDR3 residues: CAGSWGSNEQFF. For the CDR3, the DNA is TGTGCCGGGTCTTGGGGTTCCAATGAGCAGTTCTTC.

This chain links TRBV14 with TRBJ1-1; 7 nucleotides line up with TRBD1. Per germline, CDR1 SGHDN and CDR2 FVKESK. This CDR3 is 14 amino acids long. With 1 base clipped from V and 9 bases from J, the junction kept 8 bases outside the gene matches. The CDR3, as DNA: TGTGCCAGCAGCCAAGGAGGGGGCTACAGTAAAGCTTTCTTT. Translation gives CASSQGGGYSKAFF. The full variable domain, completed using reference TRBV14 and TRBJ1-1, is EAGVTQFPSHSVIEKGQTVTLRCDPISGHDNLYWYRRVMGKEIKFLLHFVKESKQDESGMPNNRFLAERTGGTYSTLKVQPAELEDSGVYFCASSQGGGYSKAFFGQGTRLTVV.

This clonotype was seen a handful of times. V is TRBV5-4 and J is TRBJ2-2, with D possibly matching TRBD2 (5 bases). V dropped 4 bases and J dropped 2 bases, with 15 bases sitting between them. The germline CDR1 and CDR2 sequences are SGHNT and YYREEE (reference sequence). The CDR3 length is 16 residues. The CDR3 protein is CASSAWTVSNTGELFF. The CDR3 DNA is TGTGCCAGCAGCGCCTGGACTGTTTCAAACACCGGGGAGCTGTTTTTT.

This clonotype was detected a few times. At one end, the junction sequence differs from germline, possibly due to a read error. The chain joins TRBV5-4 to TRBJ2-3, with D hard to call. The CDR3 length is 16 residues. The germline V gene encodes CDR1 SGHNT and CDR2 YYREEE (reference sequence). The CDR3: CASSAGTGLSTDTQYF. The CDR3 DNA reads TGTGCCAGCAGCGCCGGAACGGGCCTAAGCACGGATACGCAGTATTTT.

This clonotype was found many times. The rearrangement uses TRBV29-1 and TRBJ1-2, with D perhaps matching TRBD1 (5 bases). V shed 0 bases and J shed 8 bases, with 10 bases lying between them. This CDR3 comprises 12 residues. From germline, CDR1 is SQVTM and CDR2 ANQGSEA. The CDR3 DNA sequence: TGCAGCGTTGAAGATGGGCAGGGCGGCTACACCTTC. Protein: CSVEDGQGGYTF. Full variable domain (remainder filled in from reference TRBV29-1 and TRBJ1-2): SAVISQKPSRDICQRGTSLTIQCQVDSQVTMMFWYRQQPGQSLTLIATANQGSEATYESGFVIDKFPISRPNLTFSTLTVSNMSPEDSSIYLCSVEDGQGGYTFGSGTRLTVV.

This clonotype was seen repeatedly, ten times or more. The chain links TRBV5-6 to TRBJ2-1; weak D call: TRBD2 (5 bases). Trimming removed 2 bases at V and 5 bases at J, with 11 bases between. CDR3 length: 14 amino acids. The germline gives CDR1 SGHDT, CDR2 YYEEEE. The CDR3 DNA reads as TGTGCCAGCAGCTTCGATTTCGGGAACAATGAGCAGTTCTTC. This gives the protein CASSFDFGNNEQFF. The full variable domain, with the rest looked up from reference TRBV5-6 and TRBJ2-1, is DAGVTQSPTHLIKTRGQQVTLRCSPKSGHDTVSWYQQALGQGPQFIFQYYEEEERQRGNFPDRFSGHQFPNYSSELNVNALLLGDSALYLCASSFDFGNNEQFFGPGTRLTVL.

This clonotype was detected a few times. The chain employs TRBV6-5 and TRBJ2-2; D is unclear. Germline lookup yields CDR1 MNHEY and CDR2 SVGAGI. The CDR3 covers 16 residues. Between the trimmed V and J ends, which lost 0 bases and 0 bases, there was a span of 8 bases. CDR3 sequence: CASSYSIIANTGELFF. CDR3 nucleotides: TGTGCCAGCAGTTACTCGATTATCGCGAACACCGGGGAGCTGTTTTTT.

The CDR3 nucleotides are TGTGCCAGCAGCTTAGGGGGCCCCCCTAACAATGAGCAGTTCTTC. It codes for CASSLGGPPNNEQFF. V and J are TRBV7-2 and TRBJ2-1, with a tentative D call TRBD1 (5 bases). The CDR3 has 15 residues. V lost 1 base to trimming and J lost 5 bases, with 12 bases between them. Germline V gene sequence: CDR1 SGHTA, CDR2 FQGNSA. Complete variable domain (other parts from reference TRBV7-2 and TRBJ2-1): GAGVSQSPSNKVTEKGKDVELRCDPISGHTALYWYRQSLGQGLEFLIYFQGNSAPDKSGLPSDRFSAERTGGSVSTLTIQRTQQEDSAVYLCASSLGGPPNNEQFFGPGTRLTVL.

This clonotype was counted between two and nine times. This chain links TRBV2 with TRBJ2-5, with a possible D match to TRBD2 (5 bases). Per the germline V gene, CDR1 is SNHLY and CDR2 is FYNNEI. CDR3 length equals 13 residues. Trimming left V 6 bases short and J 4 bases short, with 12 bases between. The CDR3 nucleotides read TGTGCCAGCAGAGCCTCCGGAGGAGAGACCCAGTACTTC. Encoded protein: CASRASGGETQYF.

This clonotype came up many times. The chain's CDR3 is CASSYDGLTQYF. CDR3 DNA: TGTGCCAGCAGTTACGATGGACTTACCCAGTACTTC. This chain connects TRBV6-5 to TRBJ2-5; tentatively, D is TRBD2 (5 bases). The ends were cut back, 2 bases at V and 8 bases at J, with 9 bases in the middle. The CDR3 has 12 amino acids. Germline CDR1 and CDR2: MNHEY and SVGAGI.

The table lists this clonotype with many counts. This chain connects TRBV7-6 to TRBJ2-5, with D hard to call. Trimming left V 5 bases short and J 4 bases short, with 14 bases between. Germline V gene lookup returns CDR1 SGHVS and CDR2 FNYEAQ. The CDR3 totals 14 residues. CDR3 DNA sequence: TGTGCCAGCAGCCCCGGCACAGAAATAGAGACCCAGTACTTC. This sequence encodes CASSPGTEIETQYF.

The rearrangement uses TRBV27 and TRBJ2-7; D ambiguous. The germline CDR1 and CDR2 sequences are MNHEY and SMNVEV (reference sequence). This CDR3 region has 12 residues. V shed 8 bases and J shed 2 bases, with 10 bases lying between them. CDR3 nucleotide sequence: TGTGCCAGCCAATCTAATCCCTACGAGCAGTACTTC. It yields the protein CASQSNPYEQYF.

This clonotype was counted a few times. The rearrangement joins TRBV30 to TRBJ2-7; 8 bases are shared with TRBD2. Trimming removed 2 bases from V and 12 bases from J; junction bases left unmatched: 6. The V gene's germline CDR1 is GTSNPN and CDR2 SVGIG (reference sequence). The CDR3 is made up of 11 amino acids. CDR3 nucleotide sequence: TGTGCCTGGAGTATGAGCGGGAGATTGTACTTC. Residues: CAWSMSGRLYF.